The rows below give T cell receptor beta chains drawn from one sample of a study of regulatory T cells in long-lasting Graves disease. In TCRdb, the multiplex PCR reads were re-called with MiXCR into one record per CDR3 protein. The sample lists about 540,000 distinct CDR3 sequences, about 13% occurring once. This sample also appeared in a second study, on T cells in Graves' hyperthyroidism and ophthalmopathy.

Source: peripheral blood mononuclear cells (PBMCs), taken at new diagnosis, from a patient treated with antithyroid drugs. Receptors originate from a man aged 25-45 years with Graves disease. Both conserved end residues are part of each CDR3. Fields, in order: D gene, clone size, V gene, J gene, CDR3 protein, CDR3 DNA. D genes are given only for firm matches. Clone size is not always given. Where it is, it says once, few, many or a class for expanded clones.

-	many	TRBV19	TRBJ2-2	CASSISGTAGELFF	TGTGCCAGTAGCATATCTGGGACCGCCGGGGAGCTGTTTTTT
TRBD2	many	TRBV7-8	TRBJ2-1	CASSLARSGRGDEQFF	TGTGCCAGCAGCTTAGCGCGGAGCGGGAGGGGGGATGAGCAGTTCTTC
-	few	TRBV4-1	TRBJ1-5	CASSQDGAGANQPQHF	TGCGCCAGCAGCCAAGACGGGGCAGGGGCTAATCAGCCCCAGCATTTT
-	-	TRBV19	TRBJ2-5	CASSIDFQETQYF	TGTGCCAGTAGTATAGACTTCCAAGAGACCCAGTACTTC
-	many	TRBV7-8	TRBJ2-7	CASSIDSHYEQYF	TGTGCCAGCAGCATTGACAGCCACTACGAGCAGTACTTC
-	-	TRBV19	TRBJ2-2	CASGPRGTGELFF	TGTGCCAGCGGACCAAGGGGAACCGGGGAGCTGTTTTTT
TRBD2	many	TRBV18	TRBJ2-7	CASSDGTSAYEQYF	TGTGCCAGCTCCGACGGGACTAGCGCCTACGAGCAGTACTTC
TRBD2	-	TRBV7-9	TRBJ2-5	CASSLDPLAGETQYF	TGTGCCAGCAGCTTAGACCCACTAGCGGGAGAGACCCAGTACTTC
-	many	TRBV7-9	TRBJ1-6	CASSLIDSPLHF	TGTGCCAGCAGCTTAATCGATTCACCCCTCCACTTT
-	-	TRBV19	TRBJ2-1	CASSGVLNEQFF	TGTGCCAGTAGCGGGGTACTCAATGAGCAGTTCTTC
-	many	TRBV10-3	TRBJ2-7	CAISEGVGGFEQYF	TGTGCCATCAGTGAGGGGGTAGGGGGGTTCGAGCAGTACTTC
-	-	TRBV19	TRBJ2-3	CASSITGKATQYF	TGTGCCAGTAGTATCACTGGGAAAGCTACGCAGTATTTT
TRBD1	many	TRBV29-1	TRBJ2-1	CSVEADRGGNEQFF	TGCAGCGTTGAAGCGGACAGGGGTGGCAATGAGCAGTTCTTC
-	few	TRBV5-1	TRBJ2-2	CASSRTPGQTAGELFF	TGCGCCAGCAGCAGAACCCCCGGCCAGACCGCCGGGGAGCTGTTTTTT
-	-	TRBV9	TRBJ2-1	CASSVDGNGFNEQFF	TGTGCCAGCAGCGTAGACGGGAATGGGTTTAATGAGCAGTTCTTC
TRBD2	many	TRBV12-3/TRBV12-4	TRBJ2-2	CAGSPLAGGPNTGELFF	TGTGCCGGCAGCCCCCTAGCGGGAGGGCCGAACACCGGGGAGCTGTTTTTT
TRBD2	many	TRBV7-9	TRBJ2-7	CASSLSGRPGEQYF	TGTGCCAGCAGCTTAAGCGGGAGGCCGGGGGAGCAGTACTTC
-	-	TRBV2	TRBJ1-1	CASSETSGQGTEAFF	TGTGCCAGCAGTGAGACTAGCGGGCAGGGCACTGAAGCTTTCTTT
-	few	TRBV20-1	TRBJ1-3	CSARQGTRNTIYF	TGCAGTGCTAGACAGGGAACCAGAAACACCATATATTTT
-	many	TRBV28	TRBJ2-1	CASSDRIYNEQFF	TGTGCCAGCTCCGACAGAATTTACAATGAGCAGTTCTTC
-	many	TRBV28	TRBJ2-3	CASSFLGDLDREGDTQYF	TGTGCCAGCAGTTTCCTCGGAGATTTGGACAGGGAGGGAGATACGCAGTATTTT
TRBD2	many	TRBV7-2	TRBJ2-1	CASRISGITYNEQFF	TGTGCCAGCAGGATTAGCGGGATTACCTACAATGAGCAGTTCTTC
TRBD2	many	TRBV29-1	TRBJ2-5	CSVEGTGGAQYF	TGCAGCGTTGAGGGCACGGGGGGGGCCCAGTACTTC
-	few	TRBV7-6	TRBJ1-3	CASSPVASTGATIYF	TGTGCCAGCAGCCCTGTCGCCTCAACGGGTGCCACCATATATTTT
-	many	TRBV2	TRBJ2-5	CASSTGTYSETQYF	TGTGCCAGCAGCACCGGGACTTATTCGGAGACCCAGTACTTC
-	few	TRBV12-3/TRBV12-4	TRBJ2-4	CANSHREGIQYF	TGTGCCAACAGTCACAGGGAGGGCATTCAGTACTTC
TRBD2	-	TRBV19	TRBJ2-5	CASSMMGTSGPQGTQYF	TGTGCCAGTAGTATGATGGGGACTAGCGGGCCTCAAGGGACCCAGTACTTC
-	-	TRBV19	TRBJ2-5	CASSIIGYQETQYF	TGTGCCAGTAGTATAATCGGGTACCAAGAGACCCAGTACTTC
-	many	TRBV7-2	TRBJ2-1	CASTHRGAATYNEQFF	TGTGCCAGCACCCACCGAGGGGCGGCTACCTACAATGAGCAGTTCTTC
-	-	TRBV19	TRBJ2-7	CASSPTEGRSPPYEQYF	TGTGCCAGTAGTCCTACGGAGGGACGCTCGCCCCCCTACGAGCAGTACTTC